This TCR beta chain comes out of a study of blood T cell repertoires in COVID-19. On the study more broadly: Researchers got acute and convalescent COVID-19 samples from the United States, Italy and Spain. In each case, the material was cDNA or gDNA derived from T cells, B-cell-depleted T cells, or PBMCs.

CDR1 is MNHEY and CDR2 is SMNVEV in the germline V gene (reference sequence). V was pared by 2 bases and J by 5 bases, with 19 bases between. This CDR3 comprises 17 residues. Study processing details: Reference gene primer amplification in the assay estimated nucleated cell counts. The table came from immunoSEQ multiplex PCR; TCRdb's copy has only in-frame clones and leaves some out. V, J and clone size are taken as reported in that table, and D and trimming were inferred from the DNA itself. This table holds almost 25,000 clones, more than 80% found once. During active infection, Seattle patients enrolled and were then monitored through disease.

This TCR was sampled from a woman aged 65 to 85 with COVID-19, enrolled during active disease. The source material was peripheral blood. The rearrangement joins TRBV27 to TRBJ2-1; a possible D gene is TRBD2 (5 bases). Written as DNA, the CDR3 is TGTGCCAGCAGTTTAAACCCTCCGCCGGACTCAAACAATGAGCAGTTCTTC. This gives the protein CASSLNPPPDSNNEQFF.